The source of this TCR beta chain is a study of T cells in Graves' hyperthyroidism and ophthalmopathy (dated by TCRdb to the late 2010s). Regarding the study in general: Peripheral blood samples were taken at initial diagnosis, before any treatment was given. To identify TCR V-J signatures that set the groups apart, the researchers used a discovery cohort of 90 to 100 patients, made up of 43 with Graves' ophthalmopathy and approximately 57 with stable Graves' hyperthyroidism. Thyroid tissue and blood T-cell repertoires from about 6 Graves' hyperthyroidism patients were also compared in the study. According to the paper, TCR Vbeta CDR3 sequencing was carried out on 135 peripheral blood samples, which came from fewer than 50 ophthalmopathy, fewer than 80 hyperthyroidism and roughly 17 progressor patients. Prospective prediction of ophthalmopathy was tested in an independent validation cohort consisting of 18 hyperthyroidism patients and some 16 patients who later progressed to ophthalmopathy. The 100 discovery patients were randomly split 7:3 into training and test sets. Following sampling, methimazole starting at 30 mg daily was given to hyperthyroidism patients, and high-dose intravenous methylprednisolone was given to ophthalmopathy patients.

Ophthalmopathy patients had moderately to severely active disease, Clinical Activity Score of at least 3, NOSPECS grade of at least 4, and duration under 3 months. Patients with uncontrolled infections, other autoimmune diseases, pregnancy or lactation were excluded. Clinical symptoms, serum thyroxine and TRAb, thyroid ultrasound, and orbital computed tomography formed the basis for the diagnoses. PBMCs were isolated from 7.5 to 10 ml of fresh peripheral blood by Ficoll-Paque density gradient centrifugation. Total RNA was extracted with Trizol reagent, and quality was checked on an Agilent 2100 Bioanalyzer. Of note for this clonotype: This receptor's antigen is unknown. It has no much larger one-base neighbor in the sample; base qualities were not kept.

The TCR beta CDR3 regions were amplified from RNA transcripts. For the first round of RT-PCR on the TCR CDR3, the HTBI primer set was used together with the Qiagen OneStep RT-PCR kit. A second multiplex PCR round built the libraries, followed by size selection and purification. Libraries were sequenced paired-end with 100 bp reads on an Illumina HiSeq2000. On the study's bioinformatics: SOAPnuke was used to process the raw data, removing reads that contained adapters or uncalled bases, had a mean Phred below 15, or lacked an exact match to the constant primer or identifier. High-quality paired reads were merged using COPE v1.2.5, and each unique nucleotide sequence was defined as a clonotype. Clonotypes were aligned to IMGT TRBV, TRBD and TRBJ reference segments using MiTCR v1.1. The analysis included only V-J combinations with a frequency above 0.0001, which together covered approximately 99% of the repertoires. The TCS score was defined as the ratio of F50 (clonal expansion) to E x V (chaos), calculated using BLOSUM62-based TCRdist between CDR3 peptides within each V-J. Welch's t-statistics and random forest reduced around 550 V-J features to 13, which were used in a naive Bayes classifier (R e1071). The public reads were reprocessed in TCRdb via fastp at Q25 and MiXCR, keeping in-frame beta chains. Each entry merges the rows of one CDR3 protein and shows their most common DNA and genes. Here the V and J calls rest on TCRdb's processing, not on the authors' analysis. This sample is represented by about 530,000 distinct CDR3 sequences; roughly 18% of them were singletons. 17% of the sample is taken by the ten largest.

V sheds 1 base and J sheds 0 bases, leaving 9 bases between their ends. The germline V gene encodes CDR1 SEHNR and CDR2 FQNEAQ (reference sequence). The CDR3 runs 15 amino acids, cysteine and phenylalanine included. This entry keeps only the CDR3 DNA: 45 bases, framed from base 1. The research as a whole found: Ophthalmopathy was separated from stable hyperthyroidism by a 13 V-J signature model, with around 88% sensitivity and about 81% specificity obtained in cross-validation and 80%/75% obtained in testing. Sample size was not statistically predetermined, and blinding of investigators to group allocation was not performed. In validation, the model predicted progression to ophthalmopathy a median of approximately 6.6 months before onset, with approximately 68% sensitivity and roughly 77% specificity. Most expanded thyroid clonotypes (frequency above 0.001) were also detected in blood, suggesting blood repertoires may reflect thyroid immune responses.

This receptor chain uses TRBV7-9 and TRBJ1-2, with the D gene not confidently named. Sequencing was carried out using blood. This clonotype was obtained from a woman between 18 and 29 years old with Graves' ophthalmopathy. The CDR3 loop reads CASSLGATANYGYTF. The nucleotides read TGTGCCAGCAGCTTAGGGGCGACGGCTAACTATGGCTACACCTTC.